The 20 T cell receptor beta chains in this list originate from one sample, sequenced in a study of T cell clonotyping in hematopoietic cell transplantation (dated by TCRdb to about 2021). The sample's time point label is to be understood as: recipient sample about 28 days before transplant, after cytoreduction. To prepare the library, the immunoSEQ multiplex PCR assay was applied. TCRdb took this table from immuneACCESS and kept in-frame rearrangements with V and J called. Such tables lack part of the clones; where checked against another copy, unresolved V genes explain under half of the gap, and the rest is unexplained. This sample comprises about 19,000 clones, around 88% of them detected only once. The ten largest clones capture around 7.7% of the sample. The material was peripheral blood mononuclear cells, obtained before stem cell transplant. These receptors all stem from a man aged 45-60 years with acute myeloid leukemia. Some clones in this sample may be carry-over from other donors' samples.

About this clone itself: At the DNA level, this CDR3 is encoded by other sequences in the same sample as well. The chain joins TRBV6-6 to TRBJ2-5, with TRBD1 matching 8 bases. CDR3 length equals 16 residues. Germline assignment: CDR1 MNHNY and CDR2 SVGAGI (reference sequence). J gave up 1 base and V 0 bases, and 4 bases lay outside the gene matches. The CDR3 DNA sequence: TGTGCCAGCAGTTACTCCCGGGACAGGCCCCAAGAGACCCAGTACTTC. This gives the protein CASSYSRDRPQETQYF.

The sample holds one count of this clone. The V gene is TRBV25-1, the J gene TRBJ1-1; perhaps TRBD1 as D (6 bases). The V end lost 2 bases, the J end lost 7 bases, and 11 bases lay between the germline ends. The germline CDR1 and CDR2 sequences are MGHDK and SYGVNS. The CDR3 extends over 13 amino acids. CDR3 loop: CASSEGTGREAFF. Written as DNA, the CDR3 is TGTGCCAGCAGTGAAGGAACAGGGCGTGAAGCTTTCTTT.

The chain recombines TRBV19 with TRBJ1-5, with D unresolved. Trimming cost V 7 bases and J 1 base, with 8 bases left between them. Germline V gene data show CDR1 as LNHDA and CDR2 as SQIVND (reference sequence). The CDR3 extends over 13 amino acids. The DNA of the CDR3 is TGTGCCAGTATGGCAACGAGCAATCAGCCCCAGCATTTT. Its protein is CASMATSNQPQHF.

This clone showed up just a few times. The sample has other DNA sequences that encode this CDR3 too. The CDR3 region is CASSMGQGGYEQYF. The CDR3 region has the DNA TGTGCCAGTAGTATGGGACAGGGGGGCTACGAGCAGTACTTC. This chain joins TRBV19 and TRBJ2-7; 11 nucleotides agree with TRBD1. Losses at the gene ends were 3 bases for V and 3 bases for J; bases not matched to a gene: 1. This CDR3 is built from 14 residues. Looked up from germline, CDR1 is LNHDA and CDR2 is SQIVND (reference sequence).

DNA of the CDR3: TGTGCCAGCAGCCTGACAGGGGTAGCTTTCTTT. This gives the protein CASSLTGVAFF. The chain has TRBV21-1 and TRBJ1-1; TRBD1, the table's D call, was not compared with the DNA. TRBV21-1 is marked as a pseudogene. The CDR3 sequence is 11 residues long.

This clone was picked up one time. The CDR3 spells CASSVRTGDTEAFF. Here the CDR3 DNA reads TGTGCCAGCAGCGTACGCACAGGGGATACTGAAGCTTTCTTT. The rearrangement uses TRBV9 and TRBJ1-1; 7 bases match TRBD1. This CDR3 has 14 amino acids. The V gene's germline CDR1 is SGDLS and CDR2 YYNGEE. The J segment lost 5 bases and the V segment lost 1 base, leaving 5 bases of the junction unmatched.

In its sample, this clone was seen once. The genes are TRBV4-1 and TRBJ2-1; the D gene is possibly TRBD2 (6 bases). The germline gives CDR1 MGHRA, CDR2 YSYEKL. V dropped 4 bases and J dropped 1 base, with 17 bases sitting between them. The CDR3 consists of 17 residues. The CDR3 sequence is CASSPGLLAKSYNEQFF. In nucleotides, the CDR3 is TGCGCCAGCAGCCCCGGGCTGCTAGCGAAGTCCTACAATGAGCAGTTCTTC.

J is TRBJ2-3 and V is TRBV4-3; D ambiguous. This CDR3 has 17 amino acids. The germline V gene has CDR1 LGHNA and CDR2 YSLEER. The V and J ends lost 0 bases and 0 bases respectively, with 13 bases between them. The CDR3 coding sequence is TGCGCCAGCAGCCAAGATACCCAGCCAACTAGCACAGATACGCAGTATTTT. Its translation: CASSQDTQPTSTDTQYF.

The chain couples TRBV5-1 to TRBJ1-5; D is possibly TRBD1 (5 bases). Looked up from germline, CDR1 is SGHRS and CDR2 is YFSETQ. V was shortened by 3 bases and J by 7 bases, with 14 bases between the two germline ends. CDR3 length: 14 residues. The chain's CDR3 is CASSWDSPEQPQHF. CDR3 coding DNA: TGCGCCAGCAGCTGGGACTCCCCGGAGCAGCCCCAGCATTTT.

This clone has a single count. The V and J genes are TRBV19 and TRBJ1-4, with a tentative D call TRBD1 (5 bases). The germline V and J ends were trimmed by 4 bases and 7 bases, with 10 bases remaining between them. Per germline, CDR1 LNHDA and CDR2 SQIVND (reference sequence). The CDR3 is made up of 13 amino acids. The CDR3 nucleotides are TGTGCCAGTAGTAACGGGGCAACTGAAAAACTGTTTTTT. It encodes CASSNGATEKLFF.

The chain has TRBV18 and TRBJ1-2; TRBD1 matches at 9 bases. The J segment lost 8 bases and the V segment lost 6 bases, leaving 7 bases of the junction unmatched. The germline CDR1 and CDR2 sequences are KGHSH and LQKENI. The CDR3 is made up of 13 amino acids. The chain's CDR3 is CASSRDREGGYTF. Here the CDR3 DNA reads TGTGCCAGCTCGAGGGACAGGGAGGGCGGCTACACCTTC.

V usage is TRBV4-1 and J usage is TRBJ2-6, with 10 bases identical to TRBD1. This CDR3 spans 17 amino acids. After removal of 0 bases from V and 2 bases from J, the junction contained 1 base not matched to a gene. CDR1 MGHRA and CDR2 YSYEKL come from the germline V gene. The CDR3: CASSQEGTGAGANVLTF. For the CDR3, the DNA is TGCGCCAGCAGCCAAGAAGGGACAGGGGCTGGGGCCAACGTCCTGACTTTC.

DNA for the CDR3: TGTGCCAGCAGCTTAGAACGGCACACCTATGGCTACACCTTC. Its translation: CASSLERHTYGYTF. This sequence joins TRBV13 and TRBJ1-2; no firm D call. V lost 1 base and J 4 bases, leaving 10 bases between the germline ends. Germline values: CDR1 PRHDT, CDR2 FYEKMQ (reference sequence). This CDR3 is built from 14 residues.

The chain carries TRBV4-1 and TRBJ2-3; D uncertain. CDR3 length: 13 residues. Germline values: CDR1 MGHRA, CDR2 YSYEKL. V lost 1 base and J 6 bases, leaving 8 bases between the germline ends. In nucleotides, the CDR3 is TGCGCCAGCAGCCAAGGGGCCCGCGATACGCAGTATTTT. It yields the protein CASSQGARDTQYF.

J is TRBJ2-1 and V is TRBV23-1, with D unresolved. TRBV23-1 is sorted into the ORF group, with uncertain function. With 0 bases removed from V and 0 bases from J, the gap between germline ends came to 15 bases. The CDR3 is 18 residues long. CDR3 nucleotide sequence: TGCGCCAGCAGTCAATCGAGGCCAGCAGAAAGCTCCTACAATGAGCAGTTCTTC. Translating it yields CASSQSRPAESSYNEQFF.

For the CDR3, the DNA is TGTGCCAGCACCTTGGGGTTTGGAAACACTGAAGCTTTCTTT. Translating gives CASTLGFGNTEAFF. The rearrangement uses TRBV7-2 and TRBJ1-1; D gene uncertain. The CDR3 is 14 residues long. Trimming removed 7 bases from V and 2 bases from J, with 14 bases in between. Germline values: CDR1 SGHTA, CDR2 FQGNSA.

V is TRBV27 and J is TRBJ2-1; D might be TRBD2 (5 bases). CDR3 length: 14 residues. Germline CDR1 MNHEY, CDR2 SMNVEV (reference sequence). The V and J ends lost 2 bases and 10 bases respectively, with 15 bases between them. CDR3 loop: CASSLTRVYAEQFF. For the CDR3, the DNA is TGTGCCAGCAGTTTAACGAGGGTATACGCGGAGCAGTTCTTC.

The chain is built from TRBV7-2 and TRBJ2-1, with D maybe TRBD2 (5 bases). Per germline, CDR1 SGHTA and CDR2 FQGNSA. The CDR3 loop spans 16 amino acids. Trimming pared 0 bases from V and 1 base from J, leaving 10 bases between. CDR3: CASSLAPGKSYNEQFF. The CDR3 DNA sequence: TGTGCCAGCAGCTTAGCGCCGGGGAAGTCCTACAATGAGCAGTTCTTC.

The chain couples TRBV5-6 to TRBJ1-2; D unclear. Deletions cut 0 bases from V and 8 bases from J, with 8 bases between. The CDR3 loop spans 12 amino acids. Germline-derived CDR1 and CDR2 are SGHDT and YYEEEE. The CDR3 bases are TGTGCCAGCAGCTTGGATAGCCACGGCTACACCTTC. Amino acids: CASSLDSHGYTF.

The V call is TRBV7-2, the J call TRBJ1-4; D possibly corresponds to TRBD1 (6 bases). The V and J ends lost 5 bases and 8 bases respectively, with 15 bases between them. Germline assignment: CDR1 SGHTA and CDR2 FQGNSA. CDR3 length equals 14 residues. CDR3 region: CASSPQGSWEKLFF. For the CDR3, the DNA is TGTGCCAGCAGCCCCCAGGGGTCTTGGGAAAAACTGTTTTTT.